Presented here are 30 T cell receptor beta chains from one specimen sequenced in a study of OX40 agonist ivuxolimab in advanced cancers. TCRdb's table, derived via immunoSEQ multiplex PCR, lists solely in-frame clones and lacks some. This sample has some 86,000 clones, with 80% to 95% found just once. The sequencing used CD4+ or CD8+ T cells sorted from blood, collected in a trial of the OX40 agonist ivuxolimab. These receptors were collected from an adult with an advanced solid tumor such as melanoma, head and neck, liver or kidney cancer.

The CDR3 spells CASSPGTEEYNEQFF. The CDR3 DNA follows: TGTGCCAGCAGCCCTGGGACAGAAGAATACAATGAGCAGTTCTTC. This sequence joins TRBV5-4 and TRBJ2-1; TRBD1 agrees at 7 bases. Per germline, CDR1 SGHNT and CDR2 YYREEE (reference sequence). Unmatched junction bases numbered 8, after V lost 4 bases and J lost 4 bases. This CDR3 contains 15 residues.

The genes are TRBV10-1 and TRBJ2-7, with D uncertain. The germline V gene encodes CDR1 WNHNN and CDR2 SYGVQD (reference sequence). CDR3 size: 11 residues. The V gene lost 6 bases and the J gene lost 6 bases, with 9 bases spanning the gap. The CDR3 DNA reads TGCGCCAGCAGCACCGTAGGCGAGCAGTACTTC. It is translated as CASSTVGEQYF.

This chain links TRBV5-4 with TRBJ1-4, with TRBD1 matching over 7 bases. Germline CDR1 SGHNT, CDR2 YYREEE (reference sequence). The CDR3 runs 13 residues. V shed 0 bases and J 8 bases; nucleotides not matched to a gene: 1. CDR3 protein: CASSLGDREKLFF. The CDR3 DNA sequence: TGTGCCAGCAGCTTGGGGGACAGAGAAAAACTGTTTTTT.

The CDR3 here is CASSLAEYYGYTF. CDR3 nucleotide sequence: TGCGCCAGCAGCTTGGCGGAGTACTATGGCTACACCTTC. The chain couples TRBV5-1 to TRBJ1-2; D unresolved. The CDR3 contains 13 residues. Germline V gives CDR1 SGHRS, CDR2 YFSETQ. V lost 0 bases and J 3 bases, leaving 6 bases between the germline ends.

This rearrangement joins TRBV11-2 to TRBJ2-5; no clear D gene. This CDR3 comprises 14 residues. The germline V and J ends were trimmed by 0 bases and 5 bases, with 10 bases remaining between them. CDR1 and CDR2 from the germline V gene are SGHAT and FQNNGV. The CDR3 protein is CASSLDAVVETQYF. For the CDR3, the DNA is TGTGCCAGCAGCTTAGATGCGGTAGTGGAGACCCAGTACTTC.

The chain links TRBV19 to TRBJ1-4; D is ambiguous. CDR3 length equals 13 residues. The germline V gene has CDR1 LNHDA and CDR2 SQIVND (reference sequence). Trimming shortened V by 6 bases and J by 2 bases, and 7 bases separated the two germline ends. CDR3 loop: CASSATTNEKLFF. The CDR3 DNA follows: TGTGCCAGTAGCGCGACCACTAATGAAAAACTGTTTTTT.

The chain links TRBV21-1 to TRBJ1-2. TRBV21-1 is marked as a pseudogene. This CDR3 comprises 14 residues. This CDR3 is CASGFGRSIYGYTF. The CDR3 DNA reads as TGTGCCAGTGGATTTGGACGGTCAATCTATGGCTACACCTTC.

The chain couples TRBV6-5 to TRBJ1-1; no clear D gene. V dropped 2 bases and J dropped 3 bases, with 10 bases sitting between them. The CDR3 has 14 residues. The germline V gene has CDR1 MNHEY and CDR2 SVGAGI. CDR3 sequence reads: CASSYVLGDTEAFF. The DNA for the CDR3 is TGTGCCAGCAGTTACGTCCTCGGGGACACTGAAGCTTTCTTT.

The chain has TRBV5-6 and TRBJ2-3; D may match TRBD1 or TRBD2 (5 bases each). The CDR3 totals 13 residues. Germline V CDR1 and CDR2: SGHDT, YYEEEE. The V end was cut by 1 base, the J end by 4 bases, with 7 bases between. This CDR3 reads CASSLTGPDTQYF. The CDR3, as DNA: TGTGCCAGCAGCTTGACGGGGCCAGATACGCAGTATTTT.

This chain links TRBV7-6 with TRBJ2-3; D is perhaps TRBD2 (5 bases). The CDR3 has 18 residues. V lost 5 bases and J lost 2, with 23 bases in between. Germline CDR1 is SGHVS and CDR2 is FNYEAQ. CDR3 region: CASSPAVASGANTDTQYF. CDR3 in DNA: TGTGCCAGCAGCCCCGCAGTCGCCAGCGGCGCCAACACAGATACGCAGTATTTT.

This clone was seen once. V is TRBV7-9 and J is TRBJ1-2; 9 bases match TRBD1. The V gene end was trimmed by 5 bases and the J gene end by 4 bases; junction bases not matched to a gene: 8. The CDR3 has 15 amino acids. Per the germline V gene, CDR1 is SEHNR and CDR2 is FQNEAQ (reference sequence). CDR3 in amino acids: CASSLSTGGSYGYTF. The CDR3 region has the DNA TGTGCCAGCAGCCTGTCGACAGGGGGTTCCTATGGCTACACCTTC.

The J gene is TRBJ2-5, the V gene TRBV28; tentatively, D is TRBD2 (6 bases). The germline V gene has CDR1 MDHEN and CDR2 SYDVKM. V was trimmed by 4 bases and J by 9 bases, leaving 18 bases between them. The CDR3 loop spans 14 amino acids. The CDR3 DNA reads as TGTGCCAGCAGTTCAGGAAGCGCGGGGAAGGCCCAGTACTTC. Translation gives CASSSGSAGKAQYF.

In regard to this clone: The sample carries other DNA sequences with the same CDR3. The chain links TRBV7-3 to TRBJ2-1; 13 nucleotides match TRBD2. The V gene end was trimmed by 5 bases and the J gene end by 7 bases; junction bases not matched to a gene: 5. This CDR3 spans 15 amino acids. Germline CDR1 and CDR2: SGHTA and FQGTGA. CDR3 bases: TGTGCCAGCAGCCTCGGACTAGCGGGAGTAAATGAGCAGTTCTTC. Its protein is CASSLGLAGVNEQFF. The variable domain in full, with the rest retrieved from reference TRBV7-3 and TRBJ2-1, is GAGVSQTPSNKVTEKGKYVELRCDPISGHTALYWYRQSLGQGPEFLIYFQGTGAADDSGLPNDRFFAVRPEGSVSTLKIQRTERGDSAVYLCASSLGLAGVNEQFFGPGTRLTVL.

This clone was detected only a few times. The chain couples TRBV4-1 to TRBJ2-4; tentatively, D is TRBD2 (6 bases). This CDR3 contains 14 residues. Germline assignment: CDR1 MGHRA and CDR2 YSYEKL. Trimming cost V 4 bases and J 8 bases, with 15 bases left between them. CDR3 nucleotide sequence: TGCGCCAGCAGCCGGTTCGGGTGGAGGGACATTCAGTACTTC. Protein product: CASSRFGWRDIQYF.

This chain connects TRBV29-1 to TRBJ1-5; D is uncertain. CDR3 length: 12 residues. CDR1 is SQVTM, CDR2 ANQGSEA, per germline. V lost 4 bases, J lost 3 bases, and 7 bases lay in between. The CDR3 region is CSVGNHNQPQHF. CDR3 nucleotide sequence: TGCAGCGTTGGAAACCACAATCAGCCCCAGCATTTT.

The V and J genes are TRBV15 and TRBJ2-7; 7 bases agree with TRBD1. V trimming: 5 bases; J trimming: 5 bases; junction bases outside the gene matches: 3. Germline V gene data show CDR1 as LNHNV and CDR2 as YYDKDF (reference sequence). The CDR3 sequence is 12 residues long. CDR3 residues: CATSSQGHEQYF. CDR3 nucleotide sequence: TGTGCCACCAGCTCACAGGGGCACGAGCAGTACTTC.

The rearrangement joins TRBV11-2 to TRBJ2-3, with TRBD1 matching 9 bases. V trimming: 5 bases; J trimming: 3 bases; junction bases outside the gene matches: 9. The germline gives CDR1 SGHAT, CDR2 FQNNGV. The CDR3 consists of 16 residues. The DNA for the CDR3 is TGTGCCAGCAGCCCAGCCGGGGGGACAGGGACAGATACGCAGTATTTT. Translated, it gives CASSPAGGTGTDTQYF.

For the CDR3, the DNA is TGTGCCAGCTCACCGGACAGGGGACTTTCAAACATTCAGTACTTC. Translated: CASSPDRGLSNIQYF. The chain employs TRBV18 and TRBJ2-4; 9 bases align to TRBD1. The CDR3 totals 15 residues. The junction had 6 bases not matched to a gene; V was cut back by 3 bases and J by 6 bases. CDR1 is KGHSH, CDR2 LQKENI, per germline.

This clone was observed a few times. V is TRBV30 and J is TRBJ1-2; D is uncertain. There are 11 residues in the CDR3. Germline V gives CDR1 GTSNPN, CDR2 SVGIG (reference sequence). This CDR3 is CASLRDYGYTF. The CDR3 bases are TGTGCATCCCTTAGGGACTATGGCTACACCTTC.

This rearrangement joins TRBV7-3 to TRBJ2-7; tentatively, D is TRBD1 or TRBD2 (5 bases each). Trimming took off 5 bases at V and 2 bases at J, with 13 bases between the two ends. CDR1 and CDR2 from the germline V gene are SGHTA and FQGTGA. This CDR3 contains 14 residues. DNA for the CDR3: TGTGCCAGCAGCCCCACCGGGGCGACCTACGAGCAGTACTTC. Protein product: CASSPTGATYEQYF.

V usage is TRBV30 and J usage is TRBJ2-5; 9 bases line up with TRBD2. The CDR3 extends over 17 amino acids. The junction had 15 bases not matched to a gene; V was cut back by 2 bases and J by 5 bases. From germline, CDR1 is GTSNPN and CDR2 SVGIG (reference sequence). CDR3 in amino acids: CAWSSLLGLAGRETQYF. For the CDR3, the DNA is TGTGCCTGGAGTTCACTTTTAGGGCTAGCGGGAAGGGAGACCCAGTACTTC.

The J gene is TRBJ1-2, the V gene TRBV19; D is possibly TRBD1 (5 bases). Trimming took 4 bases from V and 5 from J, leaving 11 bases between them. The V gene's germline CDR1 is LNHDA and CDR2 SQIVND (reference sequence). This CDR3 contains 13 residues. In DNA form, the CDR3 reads TGTGCCAGTAGTACCAGGGACGGGTATGGCTACACCTTC. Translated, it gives CASSTRDGYGYTF.

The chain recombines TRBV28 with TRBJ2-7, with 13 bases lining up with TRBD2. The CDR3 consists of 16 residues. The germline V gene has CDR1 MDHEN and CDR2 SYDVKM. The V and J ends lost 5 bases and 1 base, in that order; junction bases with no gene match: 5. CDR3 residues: CASSTLAGGPSYEQYF. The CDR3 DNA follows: TGTGCCAGCAGTACACTAGCGGGAGGGCCTTCCTACGAGCAGTACTTC.

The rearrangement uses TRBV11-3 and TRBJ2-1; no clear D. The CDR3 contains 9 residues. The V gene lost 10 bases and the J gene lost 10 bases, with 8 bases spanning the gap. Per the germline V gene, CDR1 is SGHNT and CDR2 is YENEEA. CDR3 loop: CANLSEQFF. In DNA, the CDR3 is TGTGCCAACCTCAGCGAGCAGTTCTTC.

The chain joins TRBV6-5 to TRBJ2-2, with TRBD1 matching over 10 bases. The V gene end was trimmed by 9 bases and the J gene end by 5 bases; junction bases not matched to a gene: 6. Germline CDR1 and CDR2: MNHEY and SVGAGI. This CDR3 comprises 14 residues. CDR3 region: CARETGGQTGELFF. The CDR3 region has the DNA TGTGCCAGAGAGACAGGGGGCCAAACCGGGGAGCTGTTTTTT.

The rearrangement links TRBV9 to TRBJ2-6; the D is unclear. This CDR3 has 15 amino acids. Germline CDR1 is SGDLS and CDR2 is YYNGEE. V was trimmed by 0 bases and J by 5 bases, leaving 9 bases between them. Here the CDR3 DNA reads TGTGCCAGCAGCGTAGATTTATATCGGGCCAACGTCCTGACTTTC. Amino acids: CASSVDLYRANVLTF.

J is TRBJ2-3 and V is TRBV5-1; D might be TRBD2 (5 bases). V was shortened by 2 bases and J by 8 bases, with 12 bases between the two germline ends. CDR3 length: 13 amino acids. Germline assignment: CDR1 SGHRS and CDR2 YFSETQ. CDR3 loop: CASSFSERGTQYF. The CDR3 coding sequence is TGCGCCAGCAGCTTTTCCGAACGGGGTACGCAGTATTTT.

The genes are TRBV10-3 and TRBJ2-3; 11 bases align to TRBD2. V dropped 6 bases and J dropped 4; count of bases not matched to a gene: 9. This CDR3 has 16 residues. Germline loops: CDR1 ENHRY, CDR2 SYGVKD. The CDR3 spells CAISPGTSGSPDTQYF. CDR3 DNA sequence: TGTGCCATCAGCCCCGGAACTAGCGGGAGCCCAGATACGCAGTATTTT.

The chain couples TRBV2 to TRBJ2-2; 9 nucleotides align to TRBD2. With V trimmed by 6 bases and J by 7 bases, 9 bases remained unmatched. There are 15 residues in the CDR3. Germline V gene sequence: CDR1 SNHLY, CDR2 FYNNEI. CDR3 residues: CASRRLAAEHGELFF. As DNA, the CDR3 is TGTGCCAGCAGACGACTAGCGGCGGAACACGGGGAGCTGTTTTTT.

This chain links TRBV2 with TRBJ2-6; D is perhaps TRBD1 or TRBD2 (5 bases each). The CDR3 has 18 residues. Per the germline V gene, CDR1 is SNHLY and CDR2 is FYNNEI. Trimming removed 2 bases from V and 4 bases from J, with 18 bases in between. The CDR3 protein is CASSELAGRTGGANVLTF. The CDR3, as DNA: TGTGCCAGCAGTGAACTAGCAGGGCGAACGGGGGGGGCCAACGTCCTGACTTTC.